The rows below give T cell receptor beta chains drawn from one sample of a study of blood T cell repertoires in COVID-19. Profiling relied on immunoSEQ multiplex PCR, and the TCRdb table lists in-frame clones only, not all of them. Among 200,000 to 250,000 clones, roughly 87% were seen once, and the ten largest hold 3%. What was sequenced was peripheral blood. Receptor source: a man younger than 35 with active or convalescent COVID-19. CDR3s include the opening cysteine and the closing phenylalanine or tryptophan. D genes are given only for firm matches. Clone size is given for some rows only: seen once, a few or many times, or a class if the clone is expanded.

V gene,J gene,clone size,D gene,CDR3 protein,CDR3 DNA
TRBV6-4,TRBJ2-1,-,TRBD2,CASSTSVGEQFF,TGTGCCAGCAGTACTAGCGTTGGTGAGCAGTTCTTC
TRBV9,TRBJ1-2,-,-,CASSAQGYGYTF,TGTGCCAGCAGCGCTCAGGGATATGGCTACACCTTC
TRBV6-4,TRBJ1-1,-,TRBD1,CASSDSWTGKAFF,TGTGCCAGCAGTGACTCTTGGACAGGGAAAGCTTTCTTT
TRBV11-2,TRBJ2-5,once,-,CASSFKETQYF,TGTGCCAGCAGCTTCAAAGAGACCCAGTACTTC
TRBV7-3,TRBJ1-6,-,-,CASSLQSVSNSPLHF,TGTGCCAGCAGCCTTCAGTCTGTCAGTAATTCACCCCTCCACTTT
TRBV7-2,TRBJ1-5,once,TRBD1,CASSLTGTGVGQPQHF,TGTGCCAGCAGCTTAACGGGGACAGGGGTGGGCCAGCCCCAGCATTTT
TRBV3-1/TRBV3-2,TRBJ2-1,-,TRBD2,CASSQAIAGDNEQFF,TGTGCCAGCAGCCAAGCGATAGCGGGAGACAATGAGCAGTTCTTC
TRBV19,TRBJ1-2,-,-,CASSIPVLWDKLNYGYTF,TGTGCCAGTAGTATCCCGGTCCTTTGGGACAAACTTAACTATGGCTACACCTTC
TRBV6-5,TRBJ1-2,-,-,CASSRAIRYGYTF,TGTGCCAGCAGCCGAGCCATCCGCTATGGCTACACCTTC
TRBV18,TRBJ2-7,-,-,CASSQGIYEQYF,TGTGCCAGCTCACAGGGGATCTACGAGCAGTACTTC
TRBV4-3,TRBJ2-1,once,-,CASSQDLTSYNEQFF,TGCGCCAGCAGCCAAGATTTAACCAGCTACAATGAGCAGTTCTTC
TRBV7-3,TRBJ1-2,-,TRBD1,CASSLGTGDYGYTF,TGTGCCAGCAGCTTAGGGACAGGGGACTATGGCTACACCTTC
TRBV4-1,TRBJ1-2,-,-,CASSQDGGFSTF,TGCGCCAGCAGCCAAGACGGGGGATTTAGCACCTTC
TRBV11-2,TRBJ2-7,-,TRBD1,CASSLAPGQTYEQYF,TGTGCCAGCAGCTTAGCCCCGGGACAGACCTACGAGCAGTACTTC
TRBV4-3,TRBJ1-5,-,-,CASSSKIDQPQHF,TGCGCCAGCAGTTCTAAAATCGATCAGCCCCAGCATTTT
TRBV9,TRBJ2-4,-,TRBD2,CASSASGRGHIQYF,TGTGCCAGCAGCGCTAGCGGGAGAGGGCACATTCAGTACTTC
TRBV6-5,TRBJ2-7,-,-,CASSSVSYEQYF,TGTGCCAGCAGTTCTGTCTCCTACGAGCAGTACTTC
TRBV19,TRBJ1-5,-,TRBD1,CASSIWGTGGSGQPQHF,TGTGCCAGTAGTATATGGGGGACAGGGGGCTCAGGTCAGCCCCAGCATTTT
TRBV9,TRBJ2-3,-,TRBD2,CASSVLAGVADTQYF,TGTGCCAGCAGCGTACTAGCGGGAGTTGCAGATACGCAGTATTTT
TRBV5-6,TRBJ1-1,-,-,CASRRGGEREAFF,TGTGCCAGCAGGCGGGGGGGCGAGAGGGAAGCTTTCTTT
TRBV27,TRBJ2-7,-,TRBD1,CASRRDRVNEQYF,TGTGCCAGCAGACGGGACAGGGTGAACGAGCAGTACTTC
TRBV6-1,TRBJ2-2,-,TRBD2,CASSEGLAGARTGELFF,TGTGCCAGCAGTGAAGGGCTAGCGGGGGCTCGCACCGGGGAGCTGTTTTTT
TRBV6-5,TRBJ2-5,-,TRBD2,CASRTAGGRETQYF,TGTGCCAGCAGAACCGCGGGGGGGCGTGAGACCCAGTACTTC
TRBV5-1,TRBJ2-7,-,TRBD2,CASSPSGTIAEQYF,TGCGCCAGCAGCCCATCCGGGACTATCGCCGAGCAGTACTTC
TRBV6-2/TRBV6-3,TRBJ2-7,once,-,CASGLHRTSYEQYF,TGTGCCAGCGGCCTTCATAGGACATCCTACGAGCAGTACTTC
TRBV13,TRBJ2-2,-,-,CASSLGARAGELFF,TGTGCCAGCAGCTTAGGCGCCCGAGCCGGGGAGCTGTTTTTT
TRBV27,TRBJ2-7,-,TRBD2,CASSFTSGKVSEQYF,TGTGCCAGCAGTTTCACTAGCGGGAAGGTTAGTGAGCAGTACTTC
TRBV2,TRBJ1-2,-,-,CASSGTTGRGYTF,TGTGCCAGCAGTGGCACCACAGGCAGGGGCTACACCTTC
TRBV7-2,TRBJ1-1,-,-,CASSLFTPGAEAFF,TGTGCCAGCAGCTTATTTACGCCCGGGGCTGAAGCTTTCTTT
TRBV14,TRBJ2-5,-,-,CASSQDLGLPEGETQYF,TGTGCCAGCAGCCAAGATCTCGGACTTCCGGAGGGAGAGACCCAGTACTTC
TRBV19,TRBJ1-4,-,-,CASSIGRWELFF,TGTGCCAGTAGTATCGGGAGATGGGAACTGTTTTTT
TRBV10-3,TRBJ1-6,-,TRBD1,CAISESGQFNSPLHF,TGTGCCATCAGTGAGTCGGGACAGTTTAATTCACCCCTCCACTTT
TRBV7-2,TRBJ2-7,-,-,CASSQIVAGLPREQYF,TGTGCCAGCAGCCAGATCGTCGCGGGTCTCCCTAGAGAGCAGTACTTC
TRBV2,TRBJ2-4,-,-,CASSGSIIAKNIQYF,TGTGCCAGCAGCGGGAGTATTATAGCCAAAAACATTCAGTACTTC
TRBV2,TRBJ1-2,-,TRBD1,CASSRDSHVYGYTF,TGTGCCAGCAGCCGGGACAGCCACGTCTATGGCTACACCTTC
TRBV28,TRBJ1-2,-,TRBD1,CASRPPDRGYGYTF,TGTGCCAGCAGACCCCCGGACAGGGGCTATGGCTACACCTTC
TRBV5-6,TRBJ2-2,-,-,CASSLMAGELFF,TGTGCCAGCAGCTTGATGGCAGGGGAGCTGTTTTTT
TRBV25-1,TRBJ2-1,once,TRBD2,CASSVPSGPYNEQFF,TGTGCCAGCAGTGTGCCTAGCGGACCCTACAATGAGCAGTTCTTC
TRBV7-8,TRBJ2-7,-,-,CASSLGARLLSYEQYF,TGTGCCAGCAGCTTAGGGGCCAGGTTGCTGTCCTACGAGCAGTACTTC
TRBV10-2,TRBJ1-5,-,-,CASSVLGAGVAPWPQHF,TGCGCCAGCAGTGTTCTGGGAGCAGGGGTCGCCCCATGGCCCCAGCATTTT
TRBV27,TRBJ1-1,-,-,CASSLSSIQVRNTEAFF,TGTGCCAGCAGTTTATCATCGATCCAAGTTAGGAACACTGAAGCTTTCTTT
TRBV7-3,TRBJ2-1,-,TRBD2,CASSRSGDSYNEQFF,TGTGCCAGCAGCCGTAGCGGGGACTCCTACAATGAGCAGTTCTTC
TRBV7-9,TRBJ1-5,-,TRBD1,CASSSGQGAPQHF,TGTGCCAGCAGCTCGGGACAGGGCGCGCCCCAGCATTTT
TRBV10-3,TRBJ1-2,-,TRBD1,CATAQGPTYYGYTF,TGTGCCACAGCACAGGGGCCGACTTACTATGGCTACACCTTC
TRBV5-1,TRBJ2-1,-,TRBD1,CASSIDRAPNEQFF,TGCGCCAGCAGCATTGACAGGGCCCCCAATGAGCAGTTCTTC
TRBV5-1,TRBJ2-7,-,-,CASSLKGWEQYF,TGCGCCAGCAGCTTGAAGGGGTGGGAGCAGTACTTC
TRBV20-1,TRBJ2-1,-,TRBD1,CSARARDSKFF,TGCAGTGCTAGAGCCCGGGACAGTAAGTTCTTC
TRBV30,TRBJ1-1,-,-,CAWKSWRALNTEAFF,TGTGCCTGGAAATCCTGGCGGGCCCTGAACACTGAAGCTTTCTTT
TRBV6-6,TRBJ2-4,-,-,CASSSWQLAKNIQYF,TGTGCCAGCAGTTCCTGGCAATTAGCCAAAAACATTCAGTACTTC
TRBV19,TRBJ2-1,-,-,CASSVDWSSYNEQFF,TGTGCCAGTAGTGTCGATTGGAGCTCCTACAATGAGCAGTTCTTC
TRBV7-8,TRBJ2-7,-,TRBD2,CASSGKAGLAGGPYEQYF,TGTGCCAGCAGCGGTAAAGCCGGACTAGCGGGGGGGCCGTACGAGCAGTACTTC
TRBV3-1/TRBV3-2,TRBJ2-3,-,TRBD1,CASRPTSVRTGSRDTQYF,TGTGCCAGCAGACCCACATCTGTGAGGACAGGGAGCCGAGATACGCAGTATTTT